Reported below is one T cell receptor (beta chain). Its antigen is currently unknown. It is likely a read error: a sequence one base away is far more abundant. CDR1 is SGHTA and CDR2 is FQGTGA in the germline V gene. This CDR3 contains 14 residues. Donors comprised only Caucasian adults living in Nashville, Tennessee. Genomic DNA came from 85 million to 95 million PBMCs in unsorted samples. This entry is derived from a study of shared clonotypes between healthy human individuals. The wider study: Sampling drew on donors who were a couple of women and a few men aged 18 to 49. General study results and limits: Exclusively blood specimens were collected; tissue repertoires likely differ.

TCRdb's table, derived via immunoSEQ multiplex PCR, lists solely in-frame clones and lacks some. This table has 75,000 to 100,000 clones, roughly 50% appearing once. The sample consisted of PBMCs. The chain couples TRBV7-3 to TRBJ2-3; D perhaps matches TRBD1 (5 bases). This sequence originates from a middle-aged woman in good health. Some clones in this sample may be carry-over from other donors' samples. CDR3 protein: CVSSYTGLTDTQYF. CDR3 in DNA: TGTGTCAGCAGCTACACAGGCCTCACAGATACGCAGTATTTT.